This T cell receptor beta chain was observed in a study of T cells in Graves' hyperthyroidism and ophthalmopathy. Study-wide results and caveats: The blood repertoire included most of the expanded thyroid clonotypes above 0.001.

The investigators amplified TCR beta CDR3 regions from RNA transcripts. In the first-round RT-PCR of the TCR CDR3, the HTBI primer set was used. One entry per CDR3 protein results from TCRdb running MiXCR on the multiplex PCR reads. The repertoire consists of about 410,000 distinct CDR3 sequences, with roughly 14% occurring once and the leading ten covering around a fifth. About this clonotype itself: Its antigen is still unknown.

The sequenced sample was blood. This clonotype was sampled from a woman aged 25 to 39 with Graves' ophthalmopathy.

The CDR3 DNA is TGTGCCAGCAGTCCCGGCCCCGGGCGAGCCAATGTCTACGAGCAGTACTTC. This gives the protein CASSPGPGRANVYEQYF. The J gene is TRBJ2-7, the V gene TRBV27; D remains unclear. The CDR3 is 17 amino acids. V shed 5 bases and J shed 3 bases, with 23 bases lying between them. CDR1 and CDR2 (germline): MNHEY, SMNVEV (reference sequence).